This note documents a single T cell receptor beta chain sequence. Some clones are missing from TCRdb's copy, which holds only in-frame ones; the method was immunoSEQ multiplex PCR. The sample consists of around 500,000 clones, approximately 87% of them appearing once. The data are from a study of blood T cell repertoires in COVID-19. Sequenced material: PBMCs or T cells enriched from blood (not recorded which). This receptor was obtained from a woman in her thirties or forties who had recovered from COVID-19.

CDR3 in amino acids: CATSRWLEGQVEQYF. CDR3 nucleotides: TGTGCCACCAGCAGATGGTTGGAGGGCCAAGTCGAGCAGTACTTC. The V and J genes are TRBV15 and TRBJ2-7; maybe TRBD2 (6 bases). Germline V gene sequence: CDR1 LNHNV, CDR2 YYDKDF (reference sequence). This CDR3 region has 15 residues. V was trimmed by 2 bases and J by 6 bases, leaving 17 bases between them.